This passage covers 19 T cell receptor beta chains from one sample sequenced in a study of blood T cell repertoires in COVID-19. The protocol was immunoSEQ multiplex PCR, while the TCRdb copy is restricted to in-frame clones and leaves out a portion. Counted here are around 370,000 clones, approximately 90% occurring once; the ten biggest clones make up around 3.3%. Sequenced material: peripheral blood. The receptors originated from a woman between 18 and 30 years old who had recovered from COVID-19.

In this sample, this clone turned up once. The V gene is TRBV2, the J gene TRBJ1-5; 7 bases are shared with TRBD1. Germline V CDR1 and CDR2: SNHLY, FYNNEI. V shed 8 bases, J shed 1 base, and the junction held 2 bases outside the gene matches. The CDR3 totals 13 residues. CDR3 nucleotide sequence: TGTGCCAGCGGGACAGAAAGCAATCAGCCCCAGCATTTT. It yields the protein CASGTESNQPQHF.

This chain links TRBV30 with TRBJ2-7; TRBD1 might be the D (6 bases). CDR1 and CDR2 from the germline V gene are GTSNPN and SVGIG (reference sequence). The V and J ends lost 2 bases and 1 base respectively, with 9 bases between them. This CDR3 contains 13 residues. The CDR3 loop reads CAWSTGQSYEQYV. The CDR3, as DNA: TGTGCCTGGAGTACCGGACAGTCCTACGAGCAGTACGTC.

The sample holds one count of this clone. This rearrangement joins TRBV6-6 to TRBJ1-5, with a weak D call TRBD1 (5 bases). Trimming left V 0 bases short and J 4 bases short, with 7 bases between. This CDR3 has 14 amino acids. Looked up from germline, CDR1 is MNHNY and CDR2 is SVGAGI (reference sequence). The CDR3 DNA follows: TGTGCCAGCAGTTACTCTGGGGGGAATCAGCCCCAGCATTTT. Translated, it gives CASSYSGGNQPQHF.

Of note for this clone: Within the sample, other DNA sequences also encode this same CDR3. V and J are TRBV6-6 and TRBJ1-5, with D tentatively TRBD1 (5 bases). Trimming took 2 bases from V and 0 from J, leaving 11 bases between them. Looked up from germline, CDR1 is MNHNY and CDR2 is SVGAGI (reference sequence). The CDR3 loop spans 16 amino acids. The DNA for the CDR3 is TGTGCCAGCAGTTACCCCCCAGGGAATAGCAATCAGCCCCAGCATTTT. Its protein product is CASSYPPGNSNQPQHF.

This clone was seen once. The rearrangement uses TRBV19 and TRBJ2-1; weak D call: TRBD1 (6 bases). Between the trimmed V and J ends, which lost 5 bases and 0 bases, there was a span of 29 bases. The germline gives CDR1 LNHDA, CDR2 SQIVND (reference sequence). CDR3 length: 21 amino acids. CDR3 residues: CASSLYHGTPPRGSSYNEQFF. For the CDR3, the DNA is TGTGCCAGTAGTCTTTACCACGGGACACCACCCCGAGGGAGCTCCTACAATGAGCAGTTCTTC.

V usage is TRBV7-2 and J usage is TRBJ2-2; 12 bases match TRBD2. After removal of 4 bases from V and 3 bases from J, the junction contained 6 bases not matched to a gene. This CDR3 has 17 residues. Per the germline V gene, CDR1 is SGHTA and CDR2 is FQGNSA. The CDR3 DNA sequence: TGTGCCAGCAGCTCACTAGCGGGAGGTTCGGACACCGGGGAGCTGTTTTTT. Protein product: CASSSLAGGSDTGELFF.

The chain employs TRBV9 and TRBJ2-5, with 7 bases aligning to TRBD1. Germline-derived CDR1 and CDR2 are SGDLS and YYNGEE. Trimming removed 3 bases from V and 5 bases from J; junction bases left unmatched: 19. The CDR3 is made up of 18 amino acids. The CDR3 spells CASSAEWGTANSAETQYF. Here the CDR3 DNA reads TGTGCCAGCAGCGCAGAATGGGGGACAGCGAACTCTGCGGAGACCCAGTACTTC.

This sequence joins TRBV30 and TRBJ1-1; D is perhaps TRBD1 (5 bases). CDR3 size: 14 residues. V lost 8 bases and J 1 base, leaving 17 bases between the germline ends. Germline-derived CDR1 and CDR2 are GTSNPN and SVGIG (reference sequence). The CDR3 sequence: CAQSRGGRNTEAFF. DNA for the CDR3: TGTGCCCAGTCGCGCGGGGGACGGAACACTGAAGCTTTCTTT. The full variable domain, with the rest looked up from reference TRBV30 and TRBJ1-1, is SQTIHQWPATLVQPVGSPLSLECTVEGTSNPNLYWYRQAAGRGLQLLFYSVGIGQISSEVPQNLSASRPQDRQFILSSKKLLLSDSGFYLCAQSRGGRNTEAFFGQGTRLTVV.

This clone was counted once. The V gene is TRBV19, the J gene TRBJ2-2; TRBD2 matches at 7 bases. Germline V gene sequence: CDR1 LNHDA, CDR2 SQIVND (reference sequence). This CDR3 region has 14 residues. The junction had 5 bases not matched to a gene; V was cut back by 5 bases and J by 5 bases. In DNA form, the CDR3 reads TGTGCCAGTAGTGTGGGAGGGCGAACCGGGGAGCTGTTTTTT. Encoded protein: CASSVGGRTGELFF.

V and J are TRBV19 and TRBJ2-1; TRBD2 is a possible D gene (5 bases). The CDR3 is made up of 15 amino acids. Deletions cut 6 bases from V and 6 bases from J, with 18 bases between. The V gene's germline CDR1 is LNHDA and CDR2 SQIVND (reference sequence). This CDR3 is CASSRRGSSSNEQFF. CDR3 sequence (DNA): TGTGCCAGTAGCCGGAGAGGGTCAAGCAGCAATGAGCAGTTCTTC. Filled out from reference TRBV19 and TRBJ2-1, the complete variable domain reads DGGITQSPKYLFRKEGQNVTLSCEQNLNHDAMYWYRQDPGQGLRLIYYSQIVNDFQKGDIAEGYSVSREKKESFPLTVTSAQKNPTAFYLCASSRRGSSSNEQFFGPGTRLTVL.

The CDR3 region is CASSPWTSGSSSYNEQFF. DNA for the CDR3: TGTGCCAGCAGCCCCTGGACTAGCGGGTCGAGCTCCTACAATGAGCAGTTCTTC. The chain links TRBV11-2 to TRBJ2-1, with 11 bases matching TRBD2. Per the germline V gene, CDR1 is SGHAT and CDR2 is FQNNGV. The CDR3 totals 18 residues. The V and J ends lost 5 bases and 0 bases, in that order; junction bases with no gene match: 9.

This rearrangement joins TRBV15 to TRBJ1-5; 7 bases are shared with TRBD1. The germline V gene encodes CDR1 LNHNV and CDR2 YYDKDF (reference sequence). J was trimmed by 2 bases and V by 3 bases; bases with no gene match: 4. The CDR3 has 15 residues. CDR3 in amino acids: CATSSSDRGNQPQHF. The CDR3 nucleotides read TGTGCCACCAGCAGCTCCGACAGGGGCAATCAGCCCCAGCATTTT.

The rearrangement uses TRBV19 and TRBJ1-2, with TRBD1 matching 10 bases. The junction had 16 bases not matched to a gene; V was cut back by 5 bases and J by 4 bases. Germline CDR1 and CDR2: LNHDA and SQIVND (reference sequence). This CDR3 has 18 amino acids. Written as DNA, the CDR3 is TGTGCCAGTAGTGCCGACTTTTCTCCCGACAGGGGGCTCTATGGCTACACCTTC. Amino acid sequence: CASSADFSPDRGLYGYTF.

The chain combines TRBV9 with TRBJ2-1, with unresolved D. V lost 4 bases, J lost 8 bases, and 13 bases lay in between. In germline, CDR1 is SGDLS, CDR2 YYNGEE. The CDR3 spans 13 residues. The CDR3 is CASSPQKYHEQFF. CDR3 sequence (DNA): TGTGCCAGCAGCCCACAGAAGTATCATGAGCAGTTCTTC.

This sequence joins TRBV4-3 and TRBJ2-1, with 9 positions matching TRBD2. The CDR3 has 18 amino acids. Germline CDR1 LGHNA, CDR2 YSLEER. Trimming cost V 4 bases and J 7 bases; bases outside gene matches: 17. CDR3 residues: CASSPLKGAGGPVNEQFF. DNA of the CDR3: TGCGCCAGCAGCCCCCTGAAGGGTGCGGGAGGGCCAGTTAATGAGCAGTTCTTC.

The CDR3 sequence is CSVEKEQGANYGYTF. Written as DNA, the CDR3 is TGCAGCGTTGAAAAGGAACAGGGGGCTAACTATGGCTACACCTTC. J is TRBJ1-2 and V is TRBV29-1; TRBD1 aligns across 8 bases. Germline values: CDR1 SQVTM, CDR2 ANQGSEA. J gave up 0 bases and V 2 bases, and 5 bases lay outside the gene matches. The CDR3 covers 15 residues.

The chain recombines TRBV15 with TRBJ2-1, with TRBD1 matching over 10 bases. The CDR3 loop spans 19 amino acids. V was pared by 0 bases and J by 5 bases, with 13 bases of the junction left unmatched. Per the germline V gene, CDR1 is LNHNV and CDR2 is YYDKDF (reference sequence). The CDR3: CATSRDDRGLVGEDNEQFF. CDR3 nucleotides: TGTGCCACCAGCAGAGACGACAGGGGGCTTGTCGGGGAGGACAATGAGCAGTTCTTC. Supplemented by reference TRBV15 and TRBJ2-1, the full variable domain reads DAMVIQNPRYQVTQFGKPVTLSCSQTLNHNVMYWYQQKSSQAPKLLFHYYDKDFNNEADTPDNFQSRRPNTSFCFLDIRSPGLGDTAMYLCATSRDDRGLVGEDNEQFFGPGTRLTVL.

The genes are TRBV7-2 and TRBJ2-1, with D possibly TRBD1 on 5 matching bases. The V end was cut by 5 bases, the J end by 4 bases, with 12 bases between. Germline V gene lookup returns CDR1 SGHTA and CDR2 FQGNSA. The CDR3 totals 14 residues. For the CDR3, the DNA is TGTGCCAGCAGCCCGAGACAGACTTACAATGAGCAGTTCTTC. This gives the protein CASSPRQTYNEQFF.

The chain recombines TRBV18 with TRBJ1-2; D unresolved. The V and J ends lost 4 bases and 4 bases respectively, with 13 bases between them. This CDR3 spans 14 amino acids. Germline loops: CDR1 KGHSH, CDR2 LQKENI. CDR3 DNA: TGTGCCAGCTCACGCGGCGAGGGAATCTATGGCTACACCTTC. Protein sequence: CASSRGEGIYGYTF.